These 13 T cell receptor beta chains share one sample of origin, sequenced in a study of blood T cell repertoires in COVID-19. Sequenced by immunoSEQ multiplex PCR; TCRdb stores in-frame clones only, minus some. The sample has under 150,000 clones, approximately 86% seen once. Sequenced sample: PBMCs or T cells enriched from blood (not recorded which). All receptors come from a woman aged 40 to 49 who had recovered from COVID-19.

This clone occurred a few times. This CDR3 is CATETATGGGYEQYF. The CDR3 DNA reads TGTGCCACAGAAACGGCGACAGGAGGAGGCTACGAGCAGTACTTC. The chain has TRBV7-9 and TRBJ2-7, with D tentatively TRBD1 (6 bases). Germline V gives CDR1 SEHNR, CDR2 FQNEAQ (reference sequence). The CDR3 contains 15 residues. The V gene lost 10 bases and the J gene lost 3 bases, with 22 bases spanning the gap.

The genes are TRBV7-9 and TRBJ2-3; 7 nucleotides align to TRBD1. Germline CDR1 and CDR2: SEHNR and FQNEAQ (reference sequence). This CDR3 spans 15 amino acids. Losses at the gene ends were 5 bases for V and 10 bases for J; bases not matched to a gene: 15. In DNA form, the CDR3 reads TGTGCCAGCAGCCGCCGGGGCGTCCAGGGGGTCCCGCAGTATTTT. This gives the protein CASSRRGVQGVPQYF. The entire variable domain, with the rest obtained from reference TRBV7-9 and TRBJ2-3, is as follows: DTGVSQNPRHKITKRGQNVTFRCDPISEHNRLYWYRQTLGQGPEFLTYFQNEAQLEKSRLLSDRFSAERPKGSFSTLEIQRTEQGDSAMYLCASSRRGVQGVPQYFGPGTRLTVL.

The V gene is TRBV7-9, the J gene TRBJ2-2, with a possible D match to TRBD2 (5 bases). Germline V gene data show CDR1 as SEHNR and CDR2 as FQNEAQ (reference sequence). The length of the CDR3 is 12 residues. Trimming stripped 8 bases from V and 6 bases from J, with 10 bases between. CDR3 bases: TGTGCCAGCGGAGGATGGGCCGGGGAGCTGTTTTTT. Translated: CASGGWAGELFF.

The V and J genes are TRBV7-8 and TRBJ2-7; 11 bases fit TRBD2. The CDR3 consists of 18 residues. Unmatched junction bases numbered 11, after V lost 4 bases and J lost 0 bases. CDR1 is SGHVS and CDR2 is FQNEAQ in the germline V gene. CDR3 in DNA: TGTGCCAGCAGCTCCTTTCTAGCGGGAGGTCCAAGCTCCTACGAGCAGTACTTC. Encoded protein: CASSSFLAGGPSSYEQYF.

The rearrangement joins TRBV5-5 to TRBJ2-2, with D perhaps TRBD2 (5 bases). This CDR3 is built from 14 residues. With 2 bases removed from V and 1 base from J, the gap between germline ends came to 6 bases. The germline CDR1 and CDR2 sequences are SGHKS and YYEKEE (reference sequence). This chain's CDR3 is CASSFGGNTGELFF. The CDR3 DNA is TGTGCCAGCAGCTTCGGAGGGAACACCGGGGAGCTGTTTTTT.

The J gene is TRBJ1-4, the V gene TRBV19; D is possibly TRBD1 (5 bases). V shed 5 bases and J shed 3 bases, with 13 bases lying between them. Germline-derived CDR1 and CDR2 are LNHDA and SQIVND (reference sequence). The CDR3 has 15 residues. The CDR3 spells CASSSVIRANEKLFF. The CDR3 DNA sequence: TGTGCCAGTAGTTCCGTAATCAGGGCTAATGAAAAACTGTTTTTT.

This chain joins TRBV6-5 and TRBJ1-1; D call uncertain. Germline CDR1 MNHEY, CDR2 SVGAGI. This CDR3 contains 15 residues. Trimming shortened V by 6 bases and J by 3 bases, and 17 bases separated the two germline ends. CDR3 sequence: CASSPREGGHTEAFF. CDR3 nucleotides: TGTGCCAGCAGCCCGAGGGAGGGAGGTCACACTGAAGCTTTCTTT.

The J gene is TRBJ2-3, the V gene TRBV12-5; TRBD2 agrees at 11 bases. Germline CDR1 is LGHNT and CDR2 is FRNRAP. V shed 0 bases and J 3 bases; nucleotides not matched to a gene: 26. The CDR3 is 24 amino acids. The CDR3 DNA reads as TGTGCTAGTGGTTTGGTTTTTCTCCAAATAAGTAGCGGGAGGGCCCCCGCGGTTACAGATACGCAGTATTTT. This encodes CASGLVFLQISSGRAPAVTDTQYF.

The chain combines TRBV5-4 with TRBJ2-7, with TRBD1 identical over 7 bases. The CDR3 runs to 14 residues. V shed 4 bases, J shed 3 bases, and the junction held 7 bases outside the gene matches. CDR1 and CDR2 from the germline V gene are SGHNT and YYREEE (reference sequence). CDR3 sequence reads: CASSMDRFGYEQYF. The CDR3 DNA follows: TGTGCCAGCAGCATGGACAGGTTTGGCTACGAGCAGTACTTC.

The V call is TRBV20-1, the J call TRBJ1-1; D unresolved. Looked up from germline, CDR1 is DFQATT and CDR2 is SNEGSKA (reference sequence). Trimming stripped 6 bases from V and 8 bases from J, with 19 bases between. The CDR3 consists of 13 residues. The CDR3 spells CSASFRGQLEAFF. The CDR3 DNA reads as TGCAGTGCAAGTTTCCGTGGGCAGTTAGAAGCTTTCTTT.

The gene calls are TRBV19 and TRBJ2-1, with a weak D call TRBD2 (7 bases). With 3 bases removed from V and 8 bases from J, the gap between germline ends came to 17 bases. This CDR3 is built from 15 residues. Germline V CDR1 and CDR2: LNHDA, SQIVND (reference sequence). The CDR3 loop reads CASSIWGGPGDEQFF. In DNA, the CDR3 is TGTGCCAGTAGTATTTGGGGGGGGCCAGGCGATGAGCAGTTCTTC.

This clone was detected a few times. The V gene is TRBV6-5, the J gene TRBJ2-7; 7 bases are shared with TRBD2. The CDR3 extends over 15 amino acids. Germline values: CDR1 MNHEY, CDR2 SVGAGI. Trimming removed 5 bases from V and 5 bases from J; junction bases left unmatched: 12. DNA of the CDR3: TGTGCCAGCAGTCCCAGATTGGGGGGGATGGACGAGCAGTACTTC. It translates to CASSPRLGGMDEQYF.

The chain combines TRBV30 with TRBJ1-1; D unresolved. V was pared by 0 bases and J by 8 bases, with 13 bases between. Germline V lookup: CDR1 GTSNPN, CDR2 SVGIG (reference sequence). The CDR3 runs to 13 residues. Written as DNA, the CDR3 is TGTGCCTGGAGTGTCGGGGAGAACTCAGAAGCTTTCTTT. Translation: CAWSVGENSEAFF.